The 19 T cell receptor beta chains reported below all come from one sample, sequenced in a study of blood T cell repertoires in COVID-19. The method was immunoSEQ multiplex PCR; TCRdb's version includes in-frame clones alone and lacks a portion of them. The table includes around 140,000 clones, approximately 80% detected once. The sequenced sample was peripheral blood. The receptors come from a man aged 70 or older who had recovered from COVID-19.

The rearrangement links TRBV20-1 to TRBJ1-1; possibly TRBD1 for D (6 bases). Germline V gene lookup returns CDR1 DFQATT and CDR2 SNEGSKA (reference sequence). The CDR3 contains 13 residues. V lost 3 bases, J lost 6 bases, and 14 bases lay in between. CDR3 protein: CSASGGGKAEAFF. CDR3 DNA: TGCAGTGCTAGTGGGGGCGGGAAAGCTGAAGCTTTCTTT.

V usage is TRBV12-3 or TRBV12-4 and J usage is TRBJ1-4, with D tentatively TRBD1 (6 bases). The V end lost 6 bases, the J end lost 4 bases, and 9 bases lay between the germline ends. The CDR3 is 13 residues long. The CDR3 DNA reads TGTGCCAGCAGCAGGACAGTTAATGAAAAACTGTTTTTT. It translates to CASSRTVNEKLFF.

The V call is TRBV11-2, the J call TRBJ1-1; D possibly corresponds to TRBD1 (5 bases). V dropped 5 bases and J dropped 0 bases, with 16 bases sitting between them. CDR1 SGHAT and CDR2 FQNNGV come from the germline V gene. This CDR3 is 16 amino acids long. CDR3 nucleotides: TGTGCCAGCAGCCCCACAGCGACAGTCATGAACACTGAAGCTTTCTTT. This codes for CASSPTATVMNTEAFF.

V usage is TRBV3-1 (or the pseudogene TRBV3-2) and J usage is TRBJ2-2; TRBD1 aligns across 9 bases. There are 16 residues in the CDR3. V lost 1 base and J lost 8; bases outside the gene matches: 8. CDR1 is LGHDT, CDR2 YNNKEL, per germline (reference sequence). The CDR3 nucleotides read TGTGCCAGCAGCCAAGGGACAGGGGCGCGATCGGGGGAGCTGTTTTTT. Its translation is CASSQGTGARSGELFF.

This chain links TRBV19 with TRBJ2-2, with TRBD1 as a possible D gene (6 bases). The CDR3 is 17 amino acids. The germline gives CDR1 LNHDA, CDR2 SQIVND (reference sequence). Trimming removed 4 bases from V and 2 bases from J, with 17 bases in between. For the CDR3, the DNA is TGTGCCAGTAGTAGTATCTCAGGGGAGCCAAACACCGGGGAGCTGTTTTTT. It encodes CASSSISGEPNTGELFF. The whole variable domain, remainder taken from reference TRBV19 and TRBJ2-2, is DGGITQSPKYLFRKEGQNVTLSCEQNLNHDAMYWYRQDPGQGLRLIYYSQIVNDFQKGDIAEGYSVSREKKESFPLTVTSAQKNPTAFYLCASSSISGEPNTGELFFGEGSRLTVL.

CDR3 sequence: CASSQDLNQPQHF. CDR3 nucleotide sequence: TGTGCCAGCAGCCAAGATCTTAATCAGCCCCAGCATTTT. This rearrangement joins TRBV14 to TRBJ1-5; D remains unclear. V lost 0 bases to trimming and J lost 4 bases, with 4 bases between them. Germline V CDR1 and CDR2: SGHDN, FVKESK. This CDR3 contains 13 residues.

This clone was detected only once. This chain uses TRBV11-2 with TRBJ1-5, with D hard to call. V lost 5 bases to trimming and J lost 4 bases, with 12 bases between them. This CDR3 has 14 amino acids. CDR1 and CDR2 (germline): SGHAT, FQNNGV. The CDR3 region has the DNA TGTGCCAGCAGCATCTCAGGTCCAAATCAGCCCCAGCATTTT. Its translation: CASSISGPNQPQHF.

The chain combines TRBV7-6 with TRBJ2-1; no definite D call. The germline gives CDR1 SGHVS, CDR2 FNYEAQ. This CDR3 is built from 17 residues. Trimming cost V 5 bases and J 8 bases, with 25 bases left between them. This chain's CDR3 is CASSPQLAPAGLDEQFF. The CDR3 coding sequence is TGTGCCAGCAGCCCGCAATTGGCCCCAGCTGGGCTCGATGAGCAGTTCTTC.

This rearrangement joins TRBV15 to TRBJ2-1; 8 bases are a match to TRBD2. With V trimmed by 0 bases and J by 7 bases, 5 bases remained unmatched. CDR3 length equals 15 residues. Germline-derived CDR1 and CDR2 are LNHNV and YYDKDF (reference sequence). CDR3: CATSRDSGRGNEQFF. The CDR3 bases are TGTGCCACCAGCAGAGACAGCGGGAGAGGTAATGAGCAGTTCTTC. The whole variable domain, filled in from reference TRBV15 and TRBJ2-1, reads DAMVIQNPRYQVTQFGKPVTLSCSQTLNHNVMYWYQQKSSQAPKLLFHYYDKDFNNEADTPDNFQSRRPNTSFCFLDIRSPGLGDTAMYLCATSRDSGRGNEQFFGPGTRLTVL.

The chain recombines TRBV6-1 with TRBJ2-5, with 9 bases lining up with TRBD2. The CDR3 spans 17 residues. Germline loops: CDR1 MNHNS, CDR2 SASEGT. Trimming removed 3 bases from V and 5 bases from J; junction bases left unmatched: 13. This chain's CDR3 is CASSEDVAGVEGETQYF. The CDR3, as DNA: TGTGCCAGCAGTGAGGATGTAGCGGGAGTGGAAGGGGAGACCCAGTACTTC.

The rearrangement links TRBV27 to TRBJ2-7, with 9 bases matching TRBD2. Germline V gene data show CDR1 as MNHEY and CDR2 as SMNVEV (reference sequence). The V gene end was trimmed by 11 bases and the J gene end by 0 bases; junction bases not matched to a gene: 8. The CDR3 spans 14 residues. This CDR3 reads CAGYSGSLSYEQYF. CDR3 nucleotide sequence: TGTGCCGGGTATAGCGGGAGCCTCTCCTACGAGCAGTACTTC.

This rearrangement joins TRBV6-5 to TRBJ1-1; TRBD1 aligns across 7 bases. The germline V gene has CDR1 MNHEY and CDR2 SVGAGI. CDR3 length: 15 amino acids. Unmatched junction bases numbered 6, after V lost 5 bases and J lost 0 bases. The CDR3 reads CASSLQTGMNTEAFF. The CDR3, as DNA: TGTGCCAGCAGTCTTCAGACAGGGATGAACACTGAAGCTTTCTTT.

The V call is TRBV6-5, the J call TRBJ1-5, with 9 bases lining up with TRBD1. CDR1 MNHEY and CDR2 SVGAGI come from the germline V gene. This CDR3 region has 15 residues. V lost 6 bases and J lost 3; bases outside the gene matches: 6. CDR3 sequence (DNA): TGTGCCAGCAGGTGGGACAGGGACTCCAATCAGCCCCAGCATTTT. Its translation: CASRWDRDSNQPQHF.

The chain recombines TRBV27 with TRBJ1-6; the match to TRBD1 covers 9 bases. This CDR3 contains 18 residues. Unmatched junction bases numbered 9, after V lost 6 bases and J lost 0 bases. The V gene's germline CDR1 is MNHEY and CDR2 SMNVEV (reference sequence). The CDR3 DNA reads as TGTGCCAGCAGGGTCGACAGGGGGTCCCTCTCCTATAATTCACCCCTCCACTTT. Its translation is CASRVDRGSLSYNSPLHF.

J is TRBJ1-6 and V is TRBV30; 7 bases fit TRBD1. The CDR3 sequence is 13 residues long. Germline V gene sequence: CDR1 GTSNPN, CDR2 SVGIG (reference sequence). The V segment lost 6 bases and the J segment 5 bases; nucleotides outside the gene matches: 4. Here the CDR3 reads CACDRADNSPLHF. As DNA, the CDR3 is TGTGCCTGTGACAGGGCCGATAATTCACCCCTCCACTTT.

This clone was found a few times. The rearrangement uses TRBV4-3 and TRBJ2-7; 7 bases are a match to TRBD2. Germline CDR1 LGHNA, CDR2 YSLEER. The V gene end was trimmed by 0 bases and the J gene end by 9 bases; junction bases not matched to a gene: 5. The CDR3 has 13 residues. The CDR3 region is CASSQEERGWQYF. In nucleotides, the CDR3 is TGCGCCAGCAGCCAAGAAGAGCGGGGCTGGCAGTACTTC.

V gene TRBV7-9 combines with J gene TRBJ2-7, with TRBD1 as a possible D gene (5 bases). The CDR3 runs 15 residues. Germline values: CDR1 SEHNR, CDR2 FQNEAQ (reference sequence). Trimming took off 6 bases at V and 3 bases at J, with 18 bases between the two ends. CDR3 DNA sequence: TGTGCCAGCAGTTCCCCAGACAGCCGATTCTACGAGCAGTACTTC. Its translation is CASSSPDSRFYEQYF.

The V call is TRBV30, the J call TRBJ1-2; no definite D call. CDR1 is GTSNPN and CDR2 is SVGIG in the germline V gene (reference sequence). With 3 bases removed from V and 1 base from J, the gap between germline ends came to 3 bases. The CDR3 is made up of 11 amino acids. CDR3 DNA: TGTGCCTGGAGCAATAACTATGGCTACACCTTC. It translates to CAWSNNYGYTF.

V and J are TRBV5-1 and TRBJ2-6; D gene uncertain. V was cut by 0 bases and J by 0 bases, with 4 bases left in between. The germline gives CDR1 SGHRS, CDR2 YFSETQ. The CDR3 spans 15 residues. This CDR3 reads CASSLGASGANVLTF. The CDR3 DNA is TGCGCCAGCAGCTTGGGCGCCTCTGGGGCCAACGTCCTGACTTTC.